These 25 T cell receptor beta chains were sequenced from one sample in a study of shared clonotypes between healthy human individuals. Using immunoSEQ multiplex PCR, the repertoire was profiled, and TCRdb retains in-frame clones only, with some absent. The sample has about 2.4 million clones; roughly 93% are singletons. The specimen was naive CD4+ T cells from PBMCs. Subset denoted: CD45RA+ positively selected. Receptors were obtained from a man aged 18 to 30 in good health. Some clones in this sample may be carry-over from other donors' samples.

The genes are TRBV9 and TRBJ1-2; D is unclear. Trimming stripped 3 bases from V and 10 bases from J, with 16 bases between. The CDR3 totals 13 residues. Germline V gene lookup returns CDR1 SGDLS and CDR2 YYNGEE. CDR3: CASSEENAFAYTF. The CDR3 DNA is TGTGCCAGCAGCGAAGAGAACGCCTTTGCCTACACCTTC.

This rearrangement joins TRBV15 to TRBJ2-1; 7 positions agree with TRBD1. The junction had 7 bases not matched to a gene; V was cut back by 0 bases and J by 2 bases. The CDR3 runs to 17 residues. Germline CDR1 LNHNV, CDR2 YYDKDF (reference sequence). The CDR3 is CATSRDDGQDPYNEQFF. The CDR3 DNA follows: TGTGCCACCAGCAGAGATGACGGACAGGATCCCTACAATGAGCAGTTCTTC.

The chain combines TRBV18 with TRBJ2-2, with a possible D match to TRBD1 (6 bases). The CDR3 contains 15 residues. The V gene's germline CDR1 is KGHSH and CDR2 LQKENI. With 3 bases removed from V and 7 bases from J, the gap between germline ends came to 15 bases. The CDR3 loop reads CASSPRGSLDGELFF. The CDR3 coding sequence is TGTGCCAGCTCACCCAGGGGCTCGTTGGACGGGGAGCTGTTTTTT.

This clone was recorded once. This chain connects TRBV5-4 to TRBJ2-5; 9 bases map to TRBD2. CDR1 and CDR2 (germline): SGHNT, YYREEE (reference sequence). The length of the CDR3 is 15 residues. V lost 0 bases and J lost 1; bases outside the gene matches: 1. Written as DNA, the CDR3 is TGTGCCAGCAGCTTGGAAGCGGGAGGCCAAGAGACCCAGTACTTC. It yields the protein CASSLEAGGQETQYF.

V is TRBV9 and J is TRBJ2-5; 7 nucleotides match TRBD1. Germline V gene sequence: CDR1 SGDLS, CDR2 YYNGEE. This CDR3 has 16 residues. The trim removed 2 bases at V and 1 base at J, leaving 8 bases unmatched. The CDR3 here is CASSVEQGRFQETQYF. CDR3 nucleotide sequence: TGTGCCAGCAGCGTGGAACAGGGGAGATTCCAAGAGACCCAGTACTTC.

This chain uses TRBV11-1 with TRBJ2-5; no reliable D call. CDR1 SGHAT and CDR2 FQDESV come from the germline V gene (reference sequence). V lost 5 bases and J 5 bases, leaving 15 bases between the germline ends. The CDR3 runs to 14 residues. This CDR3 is CASSQTLAKETQYF. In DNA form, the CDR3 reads TGTGCCAGCAGCCAGACCCTGGCTAAGGAGACCCAGTACTTC.

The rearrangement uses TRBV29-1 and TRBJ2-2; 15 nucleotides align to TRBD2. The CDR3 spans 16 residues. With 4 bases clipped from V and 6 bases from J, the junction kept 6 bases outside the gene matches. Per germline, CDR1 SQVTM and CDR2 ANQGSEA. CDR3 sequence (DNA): TGCAGCGTTGGGACTAGCGGGAGGGCCTATCCCGGGGAGCTGTTTTTT. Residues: CSVGTSGRAYPGELFF.

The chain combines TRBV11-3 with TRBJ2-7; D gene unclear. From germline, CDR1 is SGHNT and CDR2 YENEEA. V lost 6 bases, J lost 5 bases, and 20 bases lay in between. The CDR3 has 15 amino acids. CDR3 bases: TGTGCCAGCAGTCAAACCCCGAGGCCAGGCGACGAGCAGTACTTC. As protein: CASSQTPRPGDEQYF.

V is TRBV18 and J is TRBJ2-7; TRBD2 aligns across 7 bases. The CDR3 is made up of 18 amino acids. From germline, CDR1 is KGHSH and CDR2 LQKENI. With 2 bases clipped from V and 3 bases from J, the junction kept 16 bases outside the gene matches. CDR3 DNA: TGTGCCAGCTCACCAGGGGCGGGAGAAAAAGAGTATGTCTACGAGCAGTACTTC. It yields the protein CASSPGAGEKEYVYEQYF.

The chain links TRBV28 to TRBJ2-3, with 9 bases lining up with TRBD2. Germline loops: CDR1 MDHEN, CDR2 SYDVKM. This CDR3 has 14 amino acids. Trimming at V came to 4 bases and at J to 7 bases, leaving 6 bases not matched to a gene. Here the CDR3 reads CASSSLAGRYTQYF. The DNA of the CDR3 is TGTGCCAGCAGTTCGCTAGCGGGACGTTATACGCAGTATTTT. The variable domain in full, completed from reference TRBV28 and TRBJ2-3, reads DVKVTQSSRYLVKRTGEKVFLECVQDMDHENMFWYRQDPGLGLRLIYFSYDVKMKEKGDIPEGYSVSREKKERFSLILESASTNQTSMYLCASSSLAGRYTQYFGPGTRLTVL.

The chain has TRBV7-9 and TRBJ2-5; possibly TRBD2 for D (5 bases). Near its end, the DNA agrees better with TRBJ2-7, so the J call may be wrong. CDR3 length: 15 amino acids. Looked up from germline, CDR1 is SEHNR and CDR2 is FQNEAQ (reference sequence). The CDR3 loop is CASTSQGGTSYEQYF. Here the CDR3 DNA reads TGTGCCAGCACCTCACAAGGAGGAACATCCTACGAGCAGTACTTC.

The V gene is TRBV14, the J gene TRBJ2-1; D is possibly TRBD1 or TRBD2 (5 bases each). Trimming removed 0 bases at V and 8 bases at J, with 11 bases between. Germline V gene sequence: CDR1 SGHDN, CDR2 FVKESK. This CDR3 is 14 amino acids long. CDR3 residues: CASSQDWGNDEQFF. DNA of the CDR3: TGTGCCAGCAGCCAAGATTGGGGGAATGATGAGCAGTTCTTC.

Here the CDR3 reads CASSFGGYYGYTF. The CDR3 region has the DNA TGTGCCAGCAGCTTCGGCGGATACTATGGCTACACCTTC. The chain recombines TRBV5-4 with TRBJ1-2; D not certain. Germline V lookup: CDR1 SGHNT, CDR2 YYREEE (reference sequence). The V and J ends lost 2 bases and 3 bases respectively, with 8 bases between them. The CDR3 extends over 13 amino acids. Full variable domain (outside the CDR3, taken from reference TRBV5-4 and TRBJ1-2): ETGVTQSPTHLIKTRGQQVTLRCSSQSGHNTVSWYQQALGQGPQFIFQYYREEENGRGNFPPRFSGLQFPNYSSELNVNALELDDSALYLCASSFGGYYGYTFGSGTRLTVV.

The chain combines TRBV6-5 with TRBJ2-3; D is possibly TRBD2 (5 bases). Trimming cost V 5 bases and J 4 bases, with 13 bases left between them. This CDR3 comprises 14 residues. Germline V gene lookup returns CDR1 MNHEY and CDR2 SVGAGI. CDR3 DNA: TGTGCCAGCAGTAGGGCTAGCTCTTCAGATACGCAGTATTTT. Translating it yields CASSRASSSDTQYF.

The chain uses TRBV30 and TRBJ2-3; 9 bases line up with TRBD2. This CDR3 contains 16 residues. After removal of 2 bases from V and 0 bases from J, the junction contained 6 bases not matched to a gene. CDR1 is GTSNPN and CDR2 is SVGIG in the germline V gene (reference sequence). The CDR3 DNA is TGTGCCTGGAGTCCGGGACTAGCTAGGAGCACAGATACGCAGTATTTT. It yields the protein CAWSPGLARSTDTQYF.

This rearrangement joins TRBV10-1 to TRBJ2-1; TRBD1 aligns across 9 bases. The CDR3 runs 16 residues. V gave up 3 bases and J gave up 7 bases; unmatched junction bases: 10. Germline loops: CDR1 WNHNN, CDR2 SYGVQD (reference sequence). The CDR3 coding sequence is TGCGCCAGCAGTGATGGTAGTGGACAGGGGATGAATGAGCAGTTCTTC. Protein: CASSDGSGQGMNEQFF.

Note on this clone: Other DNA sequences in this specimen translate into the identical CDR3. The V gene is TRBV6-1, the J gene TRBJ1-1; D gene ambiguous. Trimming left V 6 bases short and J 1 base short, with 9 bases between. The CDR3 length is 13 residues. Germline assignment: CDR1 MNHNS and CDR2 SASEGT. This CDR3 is CASRWTGNTEAFF. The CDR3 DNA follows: TGTGCCAGCAGGTGGACGGGGAACACTGAAGCTTTCTTT.

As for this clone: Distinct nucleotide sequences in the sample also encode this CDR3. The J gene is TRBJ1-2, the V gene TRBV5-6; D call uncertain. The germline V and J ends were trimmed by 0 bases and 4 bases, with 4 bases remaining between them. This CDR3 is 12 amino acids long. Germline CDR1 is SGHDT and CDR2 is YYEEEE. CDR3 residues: CASSLDSYGYTF. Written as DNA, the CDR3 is TGTGCCAGCAGCTTGGATAGCTATGGCTACACCTTC.

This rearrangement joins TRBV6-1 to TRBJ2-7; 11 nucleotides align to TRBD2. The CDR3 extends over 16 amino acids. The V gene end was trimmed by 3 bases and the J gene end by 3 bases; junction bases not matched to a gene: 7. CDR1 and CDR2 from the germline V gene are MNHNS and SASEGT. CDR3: CASSDLAGGLNYEQYF. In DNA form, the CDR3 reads TGTGCCAGCAGTGATCTAGCGGGAGGACTAAACTACGAGCAGTACTTC.

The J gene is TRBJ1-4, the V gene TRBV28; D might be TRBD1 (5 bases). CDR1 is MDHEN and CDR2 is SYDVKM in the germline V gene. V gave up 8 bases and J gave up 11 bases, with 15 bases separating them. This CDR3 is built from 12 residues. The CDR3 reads CASHSPGGKLFF. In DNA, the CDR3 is TGTGCCAGCCACTCCCCGGGGGGGAAACTGTTTTTT. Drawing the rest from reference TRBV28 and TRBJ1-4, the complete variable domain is DVKVTQSSRYLVKRTGEKVFLECVQDMDHENMFWYRQDPGLGLRLIYFSYDVKMKEKGDIPEGYSVSREKKERFSLILESASTNQTSMYLCASHSPGGKLFFGSGTQLSVL.

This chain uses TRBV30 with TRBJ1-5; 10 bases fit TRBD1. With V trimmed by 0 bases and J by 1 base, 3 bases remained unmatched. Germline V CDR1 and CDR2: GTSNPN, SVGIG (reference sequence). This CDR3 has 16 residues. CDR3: CAWSVDRGTSNQPQHF. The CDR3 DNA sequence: TGTGCCTGGAGTGTGGACAGGGGGACGAGCAATCAGCCCCAGCATTTT.

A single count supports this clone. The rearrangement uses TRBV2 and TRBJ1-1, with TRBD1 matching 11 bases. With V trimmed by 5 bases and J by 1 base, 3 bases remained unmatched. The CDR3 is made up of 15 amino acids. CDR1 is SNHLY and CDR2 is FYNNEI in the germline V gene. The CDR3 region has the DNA TGTGCCAGCAGTACGGGACAGGGGGGGAACACTGAAGCTTTCTTT. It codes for CASSTGQGGNTEAFF.

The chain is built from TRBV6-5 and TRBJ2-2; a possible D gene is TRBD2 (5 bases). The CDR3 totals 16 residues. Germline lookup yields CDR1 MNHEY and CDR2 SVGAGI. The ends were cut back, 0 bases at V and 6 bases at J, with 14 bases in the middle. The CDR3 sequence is CASSYSTLNGAGELFF. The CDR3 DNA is TGTGCCAGCAGTTACTCGACCTTAAACGGGGCCGGGGAGCTGTTTTTT.

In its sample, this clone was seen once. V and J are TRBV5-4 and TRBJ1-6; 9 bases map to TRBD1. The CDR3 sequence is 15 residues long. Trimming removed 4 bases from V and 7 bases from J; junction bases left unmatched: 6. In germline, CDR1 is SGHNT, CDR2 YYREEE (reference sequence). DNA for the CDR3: TGTGCCAGCAGCCCACAGGGGGCAGGAAATTCACCCCTCCACTTT. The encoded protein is CASSPQGAGNSPLHF.

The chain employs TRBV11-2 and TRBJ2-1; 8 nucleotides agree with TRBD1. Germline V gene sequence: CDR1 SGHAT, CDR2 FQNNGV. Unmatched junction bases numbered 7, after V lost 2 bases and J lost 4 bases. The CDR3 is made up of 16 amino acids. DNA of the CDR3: TGTGCCAGCAGCTTACTTCGACAGGGGCCATACAATGAGCAGTTCTTC. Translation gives CASSLLRQGPYNEQFF.